The sample holds a few counts of the clone carrying this T cell receptor beta chain. No antigen is known for it. These data are taken from a study of vaccination and CD4 T cells after COVID-19. Scientists ran DNA taken from cultured CD4+ T cells through the Oncomine TCR Beta short-read assay for sequencing. TCRdb itself ran the PCR reads through MiXCR, one entry per CDR3 protein. The sample lists some 6,600 distinct CDR3 sequences; over 20% were seen once. The treatment here: roughly ten-day PBMC culture with coronavirus spike peptide pools or control peptides (ViraFEST assay). V shed 7 bases, J shed 2 bases, and the junction held 15 bases outside the gene matches. The germline gives CDR1 SEHNR, CDR2 FQNEAQ (reference sequence). This CDR3 contains 18 residues.

The rearrangement joins TRBV7-9 to TRBJ2-3; 10 positions match TRBD2. The sample was CD4+ T cells from blood, cultured in vitro, taken after SARS-CoV-2 vaccination. The sequence was obtained from a human donor who had recovered from COVID-19. CDR3 sequence reads: CASTPTSGSRGITDTQYF. The CDR3 region has the DNA TGTGCCAGCACCCCGACTAGCGGGTCAAGGGGTATCACAGATACGCAGTATTTT.